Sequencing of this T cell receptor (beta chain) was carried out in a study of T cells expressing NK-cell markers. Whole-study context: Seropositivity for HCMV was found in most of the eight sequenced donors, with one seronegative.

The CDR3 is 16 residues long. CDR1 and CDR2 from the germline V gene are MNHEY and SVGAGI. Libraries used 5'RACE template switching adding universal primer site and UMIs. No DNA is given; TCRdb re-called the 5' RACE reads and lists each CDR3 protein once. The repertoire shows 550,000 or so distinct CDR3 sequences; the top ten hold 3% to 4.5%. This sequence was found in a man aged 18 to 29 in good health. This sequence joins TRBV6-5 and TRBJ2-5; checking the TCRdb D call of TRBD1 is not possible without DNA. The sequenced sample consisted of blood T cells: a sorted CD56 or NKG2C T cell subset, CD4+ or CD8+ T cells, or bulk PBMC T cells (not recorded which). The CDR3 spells CASSYYSGTVQETQYF.